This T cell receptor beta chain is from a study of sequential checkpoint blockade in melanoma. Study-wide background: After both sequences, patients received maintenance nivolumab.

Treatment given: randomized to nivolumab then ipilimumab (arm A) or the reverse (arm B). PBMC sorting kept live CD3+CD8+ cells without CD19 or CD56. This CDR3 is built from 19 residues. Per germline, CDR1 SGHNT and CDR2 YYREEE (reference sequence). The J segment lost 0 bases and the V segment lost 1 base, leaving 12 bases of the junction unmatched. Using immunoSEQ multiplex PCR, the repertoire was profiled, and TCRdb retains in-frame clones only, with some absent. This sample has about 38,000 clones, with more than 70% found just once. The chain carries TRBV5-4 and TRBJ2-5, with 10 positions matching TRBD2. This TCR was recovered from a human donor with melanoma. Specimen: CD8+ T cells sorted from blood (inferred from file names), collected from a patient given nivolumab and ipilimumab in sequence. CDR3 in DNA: TGTGCCAGCAGCTTGTGGGTCACTAGCGGGACTCAGGACCAAGAGACCCAGTACTTC. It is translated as CASSLWVTSGTQDQETQYF.